The T cell receptor (beta chain) under discussion was sequenced for a study of response to subunit inactivated influenza vaccine. CDR3 length equals 15 residues. V was pared by 3 bases and J by 0 bases, with 12 bases between. TCRdb reprocessed the RT-PCR reads via MiXCR and lists one record per CDR3 protein. This sample has 490,000 or so distinct CDR3 sequences; roughly 8.2% occur once, and the top ten carry over 10%. This clonotype was seen a handful of times. This rearrangement joins TRBV12-3 or TRBV12-4 to TRBJ2-7; tentatively, D is TRBD1 or TRBD2 (5 bases each). Sample: PBMCs from blood, taken around 2 years after vaccination. The TCR sequence derives from a man aged 50 to 69 who received an inactivated influenza vaccine. The CDR3 region has the DNA TGTGCCAGCAGTTTCAAGGGACGGAGCTCCTACGAGCAGTACTTC. The encoded protein is CASSFKGRSSYEQYF.